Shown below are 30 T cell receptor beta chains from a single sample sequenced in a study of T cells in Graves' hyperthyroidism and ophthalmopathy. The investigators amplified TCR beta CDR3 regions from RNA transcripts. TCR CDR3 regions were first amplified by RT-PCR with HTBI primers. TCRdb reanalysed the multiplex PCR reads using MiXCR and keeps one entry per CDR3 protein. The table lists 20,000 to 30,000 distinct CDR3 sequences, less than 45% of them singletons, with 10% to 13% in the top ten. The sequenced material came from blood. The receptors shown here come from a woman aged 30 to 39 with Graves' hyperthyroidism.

CDR3 sequence (DNA): TGTGCCAGTCAGGGTAAGGGTAGGGGGAATCAGCCCCAGTACTTC. Its translation is CASQGKGRGNQPQYF. V gene TRBV19 combines with J gene TRBJ2-5, with a tentative D call TRBD1 (6 bases). The length of the CDR3 is 15 residues. CDR1 and CDR2 from the germline V gene are LNHDA and SQIVND (reference sequence). Trimming stripped 8 bases from V and 9 bases from J, with 25 bases between.

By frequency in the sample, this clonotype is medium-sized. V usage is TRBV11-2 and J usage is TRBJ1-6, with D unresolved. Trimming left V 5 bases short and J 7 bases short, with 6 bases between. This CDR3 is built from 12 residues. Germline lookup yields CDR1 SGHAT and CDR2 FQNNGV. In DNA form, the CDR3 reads TGTGCCAGCAGCGACGAAAATTCACCCCTCCACTTT. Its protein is CASSDENSPLHF.

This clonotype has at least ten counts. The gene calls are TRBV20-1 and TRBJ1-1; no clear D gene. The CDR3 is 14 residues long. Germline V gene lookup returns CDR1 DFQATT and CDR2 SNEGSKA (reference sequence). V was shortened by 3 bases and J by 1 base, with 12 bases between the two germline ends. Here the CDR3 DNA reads TGCAGTGCTAGCCTACCCCCAGGGAACACTGAAGCTTTCTTT. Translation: CSASLPPGNTEAFF.

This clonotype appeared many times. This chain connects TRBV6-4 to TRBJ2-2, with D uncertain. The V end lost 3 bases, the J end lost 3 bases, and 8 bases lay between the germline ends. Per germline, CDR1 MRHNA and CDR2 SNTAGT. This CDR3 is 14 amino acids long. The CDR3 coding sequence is TGTGCCAGCAGTGATCGGGCGGACACCGGGGAGCTGTTTTTT. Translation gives CASSDRADTGELFF.

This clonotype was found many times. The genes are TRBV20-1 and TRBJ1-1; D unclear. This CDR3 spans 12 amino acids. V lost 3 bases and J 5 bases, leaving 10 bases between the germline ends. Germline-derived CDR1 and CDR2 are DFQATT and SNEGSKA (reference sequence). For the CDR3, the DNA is TGCAGTGCTAGGGACTGGGAGACTGAAGCTTTCTTT. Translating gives CSARDWETEAFF.

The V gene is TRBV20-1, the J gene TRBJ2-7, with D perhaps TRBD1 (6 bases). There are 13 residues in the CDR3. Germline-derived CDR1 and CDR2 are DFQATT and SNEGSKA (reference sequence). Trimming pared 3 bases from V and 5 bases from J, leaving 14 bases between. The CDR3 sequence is CSARSGASHEQYF. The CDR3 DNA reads TGCAGTGCTAGGTCAGGGGCATCGCACGAGCAGTACTTC.

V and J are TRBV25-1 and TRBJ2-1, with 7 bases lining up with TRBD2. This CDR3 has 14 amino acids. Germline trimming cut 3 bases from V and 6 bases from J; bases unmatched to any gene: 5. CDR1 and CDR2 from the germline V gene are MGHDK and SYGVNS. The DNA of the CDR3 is TGTGCCAGCAGTGATGCGGGAGCAGGCAATGAGCAGTTCTTC. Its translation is CASSDAGAGNEQFF.

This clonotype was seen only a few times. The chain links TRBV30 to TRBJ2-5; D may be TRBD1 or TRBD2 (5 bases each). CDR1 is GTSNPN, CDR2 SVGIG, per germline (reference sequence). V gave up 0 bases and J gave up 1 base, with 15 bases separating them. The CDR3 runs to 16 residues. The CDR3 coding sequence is TGTGCCTGGAGTGTAGGCCCAAGGGGAGTCCAAGAGACCCAGTACTTC. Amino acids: CAWSVGPRGVQETQYF.

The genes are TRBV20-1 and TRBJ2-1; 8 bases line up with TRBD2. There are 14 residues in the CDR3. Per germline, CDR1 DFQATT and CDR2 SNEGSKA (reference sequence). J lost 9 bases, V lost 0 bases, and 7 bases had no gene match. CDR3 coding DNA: TGCAGTGCTAGAGATAGGATAGCGGGATTTGAGCAGTTCTTC. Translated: CSARDRIAGFEQFF.

The CDR3 DNA follows: TGTGCCAGCAGCCCCCTGAGTCCGGGACGGAATGAGCAGTTCTTC. Protein sequence: CASSPLSPGRNEQFF. The chain recombines TRBV11-2 with TRBJ2-1, with D perhaps being TRBD1 or TRBD2 (5 bases each). Trimming shortened V by 5 bases and J by 7 bases, and 18 bases separated the two germline ends. Germline-derived CDR1 and CDR2 are SGHAT and FQNNGV. The length of the CDR3 is 15 residues.

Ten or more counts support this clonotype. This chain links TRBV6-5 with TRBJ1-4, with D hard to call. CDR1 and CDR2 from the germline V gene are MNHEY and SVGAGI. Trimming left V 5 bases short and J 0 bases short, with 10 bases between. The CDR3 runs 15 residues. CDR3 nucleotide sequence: TGTGCCAGCAGTGAGGACGGTGCAACTAATGAAAAACTGTTTTTT. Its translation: CASSEDGATNEKLFF.

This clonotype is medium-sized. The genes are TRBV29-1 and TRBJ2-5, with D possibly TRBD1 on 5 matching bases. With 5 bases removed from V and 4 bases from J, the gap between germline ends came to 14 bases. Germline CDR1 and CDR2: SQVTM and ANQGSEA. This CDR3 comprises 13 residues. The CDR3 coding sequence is TGCAGCGTTTTCCGCTCCCAGGGAGAGACCCAGTACTTC. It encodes CSVFRSQGETQYF.

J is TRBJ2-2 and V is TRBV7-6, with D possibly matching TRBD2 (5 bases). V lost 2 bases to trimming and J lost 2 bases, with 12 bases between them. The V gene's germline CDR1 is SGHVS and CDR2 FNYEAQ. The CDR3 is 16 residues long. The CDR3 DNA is TGTGCCAGCAGCTTAAATTCCGGGGTCAACACCGGGGAGCTGTTTTTT. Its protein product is CASSLNSGVNTGELFF.

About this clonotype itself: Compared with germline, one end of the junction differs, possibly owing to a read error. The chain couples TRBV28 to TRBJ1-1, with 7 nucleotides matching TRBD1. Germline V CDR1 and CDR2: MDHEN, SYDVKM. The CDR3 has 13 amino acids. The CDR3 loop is CASSFQGVTEAFF. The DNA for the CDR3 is TGTGCCAGCAGTTTTCAGGGGGTCACGGAAGCGTTCTTT.

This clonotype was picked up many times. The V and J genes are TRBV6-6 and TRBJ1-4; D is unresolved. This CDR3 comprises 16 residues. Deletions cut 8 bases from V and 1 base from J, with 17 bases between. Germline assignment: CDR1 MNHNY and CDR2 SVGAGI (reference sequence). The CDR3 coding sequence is TGTGCCAGCCGCCGGACGGGCGGTATAACTAATGAAAAACTGTTTTTT. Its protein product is CASRRTGGITNEKLFF.

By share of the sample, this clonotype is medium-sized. The chain's CDR3 is CATSPGQGAGQPQHF. In DNA form, the CDR3 reads TGTGCCACCAGCCCCGGACAGGGGGCTGGACAGCCCCAGCATTTT. The V and J genes are TRBV24-1 and TRBJ1-5; 11 bases are a match to TRBD1. This CDR3 comprises 15 residues. V shed 7 bases, J shed 7 bases, and the junction held 8 bases outside the gene matches. Looked up from germline, CDR1 is KGHDR and CDR2 is SFDVKD.

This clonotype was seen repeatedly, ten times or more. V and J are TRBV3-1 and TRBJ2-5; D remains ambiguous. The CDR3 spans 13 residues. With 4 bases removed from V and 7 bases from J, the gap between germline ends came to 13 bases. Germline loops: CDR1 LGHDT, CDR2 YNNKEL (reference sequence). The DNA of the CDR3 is TGTGCCAGCAGCCCGCGATTCTCCGTGACCCAGTACTTC. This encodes CASSPRFSVTQYF.

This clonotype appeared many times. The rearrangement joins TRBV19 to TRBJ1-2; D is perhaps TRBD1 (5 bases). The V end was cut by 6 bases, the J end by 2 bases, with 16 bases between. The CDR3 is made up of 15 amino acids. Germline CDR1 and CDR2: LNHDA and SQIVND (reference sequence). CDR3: CASRSYPGLNYGYTF. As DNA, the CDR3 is TGTGCCAGTAGAAGTTATCCAGGGCTGAACTATGGCTACACCTTC.

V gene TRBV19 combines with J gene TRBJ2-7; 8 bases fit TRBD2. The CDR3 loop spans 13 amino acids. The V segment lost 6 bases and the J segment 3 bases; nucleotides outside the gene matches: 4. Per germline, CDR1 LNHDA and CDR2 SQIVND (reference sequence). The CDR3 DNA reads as TGTGCCAGTAGCGACGGGACTAGCTACGAGCAGTACTTC. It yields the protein CASSDGTSYEQYF.

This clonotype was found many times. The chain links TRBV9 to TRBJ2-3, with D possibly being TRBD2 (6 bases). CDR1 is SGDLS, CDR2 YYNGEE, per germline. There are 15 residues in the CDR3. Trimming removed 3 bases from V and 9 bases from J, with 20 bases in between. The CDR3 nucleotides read TGTGCCAGCAGCGCATGGGAGGCGGCGTCTTACACGCAGTATTTT. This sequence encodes CASSAWEAASYTQYF.

CDR3 sequence (DNA): TGTGCCACCCGACTAGCGGGGAGCACAGATACGCAGTATTTT. It codes for CATRLAGSTDTQYF. The rearrangement uses TRBV10-3 and TRBJ2-3, with TRBD2 identical over 11 bases. From germline, CDR1 is ENHRY and CDR2 SYGVKD. The CDR3 sequence is 14 residues long. The J segment lost 0 bases and the V segment lost 10 bases, leaving 3 bases of the junction unmatched.

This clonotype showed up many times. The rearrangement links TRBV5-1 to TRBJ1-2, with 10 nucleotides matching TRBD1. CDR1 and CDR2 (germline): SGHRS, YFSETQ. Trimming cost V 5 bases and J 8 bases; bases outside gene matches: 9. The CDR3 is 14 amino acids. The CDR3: CASSWDRGAGGYTF. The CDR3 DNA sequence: TGCGCCAGCAGTTGGGACAGGGGAGCAGGCGGCTACACCTTC.

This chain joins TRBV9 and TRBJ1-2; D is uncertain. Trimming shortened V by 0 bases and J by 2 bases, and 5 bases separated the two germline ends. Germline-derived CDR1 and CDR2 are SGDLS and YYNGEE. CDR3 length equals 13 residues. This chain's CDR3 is CASSVDDNYGYTF. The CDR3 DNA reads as TGTGCCAGCAGCGTAGATGACAACTATGGCTACACCTTC.

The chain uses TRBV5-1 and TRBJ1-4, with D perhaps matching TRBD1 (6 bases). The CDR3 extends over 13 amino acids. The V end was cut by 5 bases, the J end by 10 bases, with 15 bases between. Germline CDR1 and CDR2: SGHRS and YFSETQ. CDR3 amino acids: CASSTGQQGKLFF. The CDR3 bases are TGCGCCAGCAGTACAGGCCAACAGGGAAAACTGTTTTTT.

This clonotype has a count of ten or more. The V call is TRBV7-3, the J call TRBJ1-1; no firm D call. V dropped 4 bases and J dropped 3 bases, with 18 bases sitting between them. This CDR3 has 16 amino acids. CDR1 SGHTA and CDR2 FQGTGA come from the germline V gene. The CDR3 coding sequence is TGTGCCAGCAGCTCTCCGGCATCTGTGGTTGACACTGAAGCTTTCTTT. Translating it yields CASSSPASVVDTEAFF.

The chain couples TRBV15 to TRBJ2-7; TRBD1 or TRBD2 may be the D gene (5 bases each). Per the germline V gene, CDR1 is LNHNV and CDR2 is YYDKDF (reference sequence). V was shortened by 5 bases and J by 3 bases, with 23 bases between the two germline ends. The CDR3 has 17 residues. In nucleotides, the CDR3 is TGTGCCACCAGCCCCTGTGTGTATATGGGACGGCACTACGAGCAGTACTTC. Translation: CATSPCVYMGRHYEQYF.

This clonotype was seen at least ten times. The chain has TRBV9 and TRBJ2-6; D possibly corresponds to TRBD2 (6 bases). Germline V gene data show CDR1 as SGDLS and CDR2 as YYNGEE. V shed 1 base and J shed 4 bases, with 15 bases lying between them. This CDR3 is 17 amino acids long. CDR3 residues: CASSVKEGGMGANVLTF. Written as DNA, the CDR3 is TGTGCCAGCAGCGTAAAGGAGGGAGGTATGGGGGCCAACGTCCTGACTTTC.

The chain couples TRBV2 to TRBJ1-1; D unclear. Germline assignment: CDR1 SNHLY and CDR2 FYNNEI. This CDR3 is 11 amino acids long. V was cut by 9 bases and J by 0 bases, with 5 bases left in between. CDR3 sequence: CARRLNTEAFF. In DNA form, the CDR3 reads TGTGCCAGAAGGTTGAACACTGAAGCTTTCTTT. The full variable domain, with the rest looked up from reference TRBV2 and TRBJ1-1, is EPEVTQTPSHQVTQMGQEVILRCVPISNHLYFYWYRQILGQKVEFLVSFYNNEISEKSEIFDDQFSVERPDGSNFTLKIRSTKLEDSAMYFCARRLNTEAFFGQGTRLTVV.

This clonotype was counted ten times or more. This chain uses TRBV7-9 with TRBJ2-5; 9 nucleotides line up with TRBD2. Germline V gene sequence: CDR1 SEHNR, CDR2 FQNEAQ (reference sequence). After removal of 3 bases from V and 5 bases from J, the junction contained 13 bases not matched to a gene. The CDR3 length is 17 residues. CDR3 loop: CASSFGQFSGGSETQYF. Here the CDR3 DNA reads TGTGCCAGCAGCTTTGGCCAGTTTAGCGGGGGTTCGGAGACCCAGTACTTC. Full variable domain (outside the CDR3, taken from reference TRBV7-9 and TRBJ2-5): DTGVSQNPRHKITKRGQNVTFRCDPISEHNRLYWYRQTLGQGPEFLTYFQNEAQLEKSRLLSDRFSAERPKGSFSTLEIQRTEQGDSAMYLCASSFGQFSGGSETQYFGPGTRLLVL.

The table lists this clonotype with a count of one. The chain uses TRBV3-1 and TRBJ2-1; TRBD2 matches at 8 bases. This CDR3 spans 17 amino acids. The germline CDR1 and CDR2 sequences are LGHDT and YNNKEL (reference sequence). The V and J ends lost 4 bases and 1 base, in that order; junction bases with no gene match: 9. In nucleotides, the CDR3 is TGTGCCAGCAGCCGAGCCACCGGGACTAGATCCTACAATGAGCAGTTCTTC. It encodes CASSRATGTRSYNEQFF.